The following is a T cell receptor (beta chain) sequence with its context. The antigen is not known. The PCR had 60 Vbeta and 13 Jbeta primers. Measured with immunoSEQ multiplex PCR; TCRdb has only the in-frame clones, and not every one. The table records more than 95,000 clones, more than 80% of them present only once. The sample belongs to a study of cytomegalovirus exposure and HLA in healthy donors. Study-level results: Sequence variants that were highly shared formed a cluster that was likely a sequencing artifact. Among TCR beta chains, those listed as cytomegalovirus-associated numbered over 150. TCR beta sequences reportedly predicted the HLA-A and HLA-B alleles of most subjects accurately.

V shed 7 bases and J 0 bases; nucleotides not matched to a gene: 6. The CDR3 is 16 residues long. CDR1 LNHDA and CDR2 SQIVND come from the germline V gene (reference sequence). This chain uses TRBV19 with TRBJ2-6; 7 nucleotides agree with TRBD1. Sequenced material: PBMCs. The TCR sequence derives from a man aged 30-40 years in good health and CMV-seropositive. CDR3 region: CASTSTGVSGANVLTF. The CDR3 DNA reads TGTGCCAGTACCTCAACAGGGGTCTCTGGGGCCAACGTCCTGACTTTC.